This T cell receptor beta chain was recorded in a study of T cells in localized non-small cell lung cancer. Clones were sequenced by immunoSEQ multiplex PCR, and TCRdb holds only the in-frame ones, with some missing. Here the sample spans about 16,000 clones, 70% to 90% being singletons. In regard to this clone: Antigen: not known.

Notes on the study in general: Heterogeneity stays possible, as sequencing covered only one tumor region. The greatest T cell clonality was found in uninvolved adjacent lung (higher than in tumor). Among the top 100 tumor clones, a median approximately 55 appeared in adjacent lung.

The germline CDR1 and CDR2 sequences are KGHSH and LQKENI. The CDR3 is 15 residues long. Trimming pared 0 bases from V and 4 bases from J, leaving 10 bases between. The gene calls are TRBV18 and TRBJ1-5; unclear D gene. The sequence came from a male donor older than 55 with stage I lung adenocarcinoma. The specimen comprised peripheral blood, sampled before any cancer treatment. CDR3 loop: CASSPPSLGNQPQHF. Written as DNA, the CDR3 is TGTGCCAGCTCACCACCGAGTTTAGGGAATCAGCCCCAGCATTTT.